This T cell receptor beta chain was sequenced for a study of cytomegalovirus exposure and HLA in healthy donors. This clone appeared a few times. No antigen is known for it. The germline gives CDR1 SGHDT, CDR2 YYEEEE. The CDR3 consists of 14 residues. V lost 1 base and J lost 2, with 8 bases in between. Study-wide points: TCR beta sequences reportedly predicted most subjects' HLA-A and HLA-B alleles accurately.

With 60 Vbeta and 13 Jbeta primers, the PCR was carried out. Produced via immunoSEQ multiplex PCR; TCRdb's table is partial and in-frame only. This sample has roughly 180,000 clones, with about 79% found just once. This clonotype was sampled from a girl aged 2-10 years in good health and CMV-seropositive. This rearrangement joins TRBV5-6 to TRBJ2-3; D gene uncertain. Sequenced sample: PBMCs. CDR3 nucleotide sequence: TGTGCCAGCAGCTTGAAAATAGCCACAGATACGCAGTATTTT. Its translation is CASSLKIATDTQYF.